These T cell receptor beta chains were read from a single sample in a study of cytomegalovirus exposure and HLA in healthy donors. Here immunoSEQ multiplex PCR was the method, and the copy in TCRdb shows in-frame clones only, minus some. This table holds fewer than 150,000 clones, 74% found once. The sample taken for sequencing was PBMCs. The receptors here all came from a woman between 50 and 59 years old in good health and CMV-seropositive. CDR3s include the opening cysteine and the closing phenylalanine or tryptophan. A D gene is named only where the DNA matches it firmly. Expanded clones get a size class; other rows say once, few or many, or leave the size out.

abundance	v_gene	j_gene	d_gene	CDR3aa	CDR3nt
NA	TRBV7-2	TRBJ1-1	NA	CASSIQHMNTEAFF	TGTGCCAGCAGCATACAGCATATGAACACTGAAGCTTTCTTT
NA	TRBV7-2	TRBJ2-5	NA	CASSFRHRYQETQYF	TGTGCCAGCAGCTTCAGACACCGGTACCAAGAGACCCAGTACTTC
once	TRBV18	TRBJ2-3	NA	CASLLPSTDTQYF	TGTGCCAGCTTACTCCCCAGCACAGATACGCAGTATTTT
NA	TRBV5-8	TRBJ1-3	NA	CASSLRTASGNTIYF	TGTGCCAGCAGCTTAAGGACAGCCTCTGGAAACACCATATATTTT
NA	TRBV11-2	TRBJ1-2	TRBD1	CASSFGQGLMGYTF	TGTGCCAGCAGCTTCGGACAGGGCCTTATGGGCTACACCTTC
NA	TRBV7-9	TRBJ2-1	NA	CASSLVRASSNEQFF	TGTGCCAGCAGCTTAGTGAGGGCGAGTAGTAATGAGCAGTTCTTC
NA	TRBV5-1	TRBJ2-7	TRBD2	CASSGLAGNIYERQYF	TGCGCCAGCAGCGGACTAGCGGGGAATATCTACGAGCGGCAGTACTTC
NA	TRBV7-4	TRBJ1-3	NA	CASSPAGPKTGNTIYF	TGTGCCAGCAGCCCCGCGGGACCGAAGACCGGAAACACCATATATTTT
NA	TRBV5-1	TRBJ1-1	NA	CASSLGGTVNTEAFF	TGCGCCAGCAGCTTGGGCGGGACGGTAAACACTGAAGCTTTCTTT
few	TRBV5-1	TRBJ1-2	NA	CASSLATGILDGYTF	TGCGCCAGCAGCTTGGCCACAGGGATTTTGGATGGCTACACCTTC
few	TRBV6-5	TRBJ1-4	NA	CASTLRAGRGEKLFF	TGTGCCAGCACTTTACGGGCAGGGCGAGGTGAAAAACTGTTTTTT
NA	TRBV10-1	TRBJ2-3	TRBD2	CASSDWGAGGSTDTQYF	TGCGCCAGCAGTGACTGGGGAGCGGGGGGAAGCACAGATACGCAGTATTTT
NA	TRBV5-4	TRBJ1-6	NA	CASSSREAYNSPLHF	TGTGCCAGCAGCAGCAGGGAGGCCTATAATTCACCCCTCCACTTT
NA	TRBV7-9	TRBJ1-1	NA	CASSLAGEAFF	TGTGCCAGCAGCTTAGCGGGCGAAGCTTTCTTT
few	TRBV9	TRBJ2-3	TRBD2	CASSVEAGGDTDTQYF	TGTGCCAGCAGCGTAGAAGCGGGGGGGGACACAGATACGCAGTATTTT
once	TRBV4-2	TRBJ2-3	TRBD2	CASRRAGGTDTQYF	TGTGCCAGCAGGAGAGCGGGGGGCACAGATACGCAGTATTTT
NA	TRBV9	TRBJ1-1	NA	CASSVLGGEAFF	TGTGCCAGCAGCGTATTGGGGGGTGAAGCTTTCTTT
few	TRBV19	TRBJ1-6	TRBD1	CASVGQDPSPLHF	TGTGCCAGTGTAGGACAGGACCCTTCACCCCTCCACTTT
once	TRBV7-2	TRBJ2-7	TRBD1	CASSRGDRVHEQYF	TGTGCCAGCAGCCGCGGGGACAGGGTCCACGAGCAGTACTTC
few	TRBV2	TRBJ1-1	NA	CASSVEGRDTEAFF	TGTGCCAGCAGTGTGGAGGGTAGGGACACTGAAGCTTTCTTT
NA	TRBV6-1	TRBJ1-5	NA	CASSEVLRVQPQHF	TGTGCCAGCAGTGAGGTTCTGAGGGTTCAGCCCCAGCATTTT
NA	TRBV25-1	TRBJ1-4	NA	CASSDAGGLGEKLFF	TGTGCCAGCAGTGATGCGGGGGGGCTGGGAGAAAAACTGTTTTTT
NA	TRBV6-6	TRBJ1-3	TRBD1	CASSLQGASGNTIYF	TGTGCCAGCAGCCTACAGGGGGCCTCTGGAAACACCATATATTTT
NA	TRBV5-1	TRBJ2-5	NA	CASSLGGGGETQYF	TGCGCCAGCAGCCTCGGTGGCGGTGGGGAGACCCAGTACTTC
NA	TRBV10-3	TRBJ2-7	NA	CAISTPGQKVGYEQYF	TGTGCCATCAGTACCCCAGGACAGAAAGTCGGGTACGAGCAGTACTTC
NA	TRBV13	TRBJ2-2	NA	CASRTTSSGELFF	TGTGCCAGCAGGACAACTAGTTCGGGGGAGCTGTTTTTT
NA	TRBV5-6	TRBJ1-2	TRBD1	CASGQGAQGYTF	TGTGCCAGCGGACAGGGGGCGCAAGGCTACACCTTC
NA	TRBV15	TRBJ2-5	TRBD1	CATSRDSRGQGRRNLMTQYF	TGTGCCACCAGCAGAGACAGCCGTGGACAGGGAAGGAGAAACTTGATGACCCAGTACTTC
NA	TRBV7-2	TRBJ2-3	NA	CASSPLGSSDTDTQYF	TGTGCCAGCAGCCCCCTCGGGAGTAGTGACACAGATACGCAGTATTTT
NA	TRBV10-3	TRBJ1-2	TRBD1	CAISGETGGLGGYTF	TGTGCCATCAGTGGGGAGACAGGGGGCTTAGGAGGCTACACCTTC
NA	TRBV5-1	TRBJ1-6	NA	CASSLGGPGNSPLHF	TGCGCCAGCAGCTTGGGTGGGCCCGGCAATTCACCCCTCCACTTT
NA	TRBV5-4	TRBJ2-5	TRBD1	CASSQTGAQETQYF	TGTGCCAGCAGCCAGACAGGGGCTCAAGAGACCCAGTACTTC
NA	TRBV13	TRBJ1-5	TRBD1	CASSAQGAGNQPQHF	TGTGCCAGCAGCGCCCAGGGGGCAGGCAATCAGCCCCAGCATTTT
NA	TRBV5-1	TRBJ2-3	NA	CASSLEAGADTQYF	TGCGCCAGCAGCTTGGAGGCCGGGGCAGATACGCAGTATTTT
NA	TRBV5-1	TRBJ2-7	NA	CASSLASAGVLRQYF	TGCGCCAGCAGCTTGGCCAGTGCGGGCGTATTAAGGCAGTACTTC
once	TRBV7-9	TRBJ1-4	NA	CSSSLRQTTNEKLFF	TGTTCCAGCAGCTTAAGACAGACAACTAATGAAAAACTGTTTTTT
NA	TRBV6-1	TRBJ2-1	NA	CARLVGEQFF	TGTGCCCGACTAGTGGGTGAGCAGTTCTTC
NA	TRBV4-1	TRBJ2-1	TRBD1	CASNNPGRDRGNEQFF	TGCGCCAGCAATAACCCCGGCCGGGACAGGGGCAATGAGCAGTTCTTC
NA	TRBV6-1	TRBJ1-1	NA	CASKTEETLTEAFF	TGTGCCAGCAAGACAGAGGAAACTTTAACTGAAGCTTTCTTT
NA	TRBV5-4	TRBJ1-5	NA	CASSLGGPGQPQHF	TGTGCCAGCAGCTTGGGGGGGCCAGGGCAGCCCCAGCATTTT
once	TRBV18	TRBJ1-1	TRBD1	CASSPGRGPRNTEAFF	TGTGCCAGCTCACCAGGCAGGGGGCCTCGGAACACTGAAGCTTTCTTT
NA	TRBV6-1	TRBJ2-2	TRBD1	CASSVDRVLDGELFF	TGTGCCAGCAGTGTAGACAGGGTTTTGGACGGGGAGCTGTTTTTT
NA	TRBV27	TRBJ2-1	TRBD1	CASSFTPLDRGNEQFF	TGTGCCAGCAGTTTCACCCCCCTCGACAGGGGCAATGAGCAGTTCTTC
NA	TRBV4-1	TRBJ1-4	TRBD1	CASSLDRGDEKLFF	TGCGCCAGCAGCCTAGACAGGGGGGATGAAAAACTGTTTTTT
NA	TRBV27	TRBJ1-1	TRBD1	CASRPRDRAIPAFF	TGTGCCAGCAGGCCCCGGGACAGAGCAATCCCAGCTTTCTTT
once	TRBV19	TRBJ1-1	TRBD1	CASSATGTGKREAFF	TGTGCCAGTAGCGCTACCGGGACAGGGAAACGGGAAGCTTTCTTT
NA	TRBV5-1	TRBJ2-1	NA	CASSLSITDSGSNEQFF	TGCGCCAGCAGCCTTTCCATAACGGACTCAGGCTCAAATGAGCAGTTCTTC
NA	TRBV30	TRBJ1-5	NA	CAWSTAFNQPQHF	TGTGCCTGGAGCACAGCATTCAATCAGCCCCAGCATTTT
NA	TRBV29-1	TRBJ2-2	TRBD1	CSVVNRGRGELFF	TGCAGCGTAGTTAACAGGGGAAGAGGGGAGCTGTTTTTT
few	TRBV12-5	TRBJ2-1	TRBD2	CASGLAATSGGPLFF	TGTGCTAGTGGTTTGGCGGCGACTAGCGGGGGACCTCTGTTCTTC
NA	TRBV18	TRBJ1-6	NA	CASSPPTGVALHF	TGTGCCAGCTCACCCCCAACCGGGGTAGCCCTCCACTTT
few	TRBV6-6	TRBJ1-1	NA	CASSYGQGMSAFF	TGTGCCAGCAGTTACGGCCAGGGTATGTCAGCTTTCTTT
few	TRBV7-9	TRBJ2-5	TRBD1	CASSTGQGSETQYF	TGTGCCAGCAGCACCGGACAGGGCTCGGAGACCCAGTACTTC
NA	TRBV2	TRBJ2-5	NA	CASSLTRQETQYF	TGTGCCAGCAGCCTAACCCGTCAAGAGACCCAGTACTTC
NA	TRBV5-1	TRBJ1-6	TRBD1	CASSLRYPDRDSPLHF	TGCGCCAGCAGCTTGCGCTACCCCGACAGGGATTCACCCCTCCACTTT
NA	TRBV2	TRBJ1-2	TRBD1	CASSRPGQNYGYTF	TGTGCCAGCAGCAGACCGGGACAGAACTATGGCTACACCTTC
NA	TRBV30	TRBJ1-3	NA	CAWSTGSRNTIYF	TGTGCCTGGAGTACGGGGTCTCGAAACACCATATATTTT
NA	TRBV2	TRBJ2-5	TRBD1	CASSGRGSETQYF	TGTGCCAGCAGTGGCAGGGGGTCGGAGACCCAGTACTTC
NA	TRBV6-5	TRBJ2-3	NA	CASSSPGEGRNTQYF	TGTGCCAGCAGTTCTCCAGGCGAGGGTAGGAATACGCAGTATTTT